The 15 T cell receptor beta chains below all came from one sample that was sequenced in a study of cytomegalovirus exposure and HLA in healthy donors. This PCR relied on a set of 60 Vbeta primers and 13 Jbeta primers. The assay was immunoSEQ multiplex PCR, and TCRdb's table has in-frame clones only and misses some. The table includes 40,000 to 55,000 clones, 81% detected once. Sequencing used PBMCs. The receptors were gathered from a boy younger than 18 in good health and CMV-seropositive.

The CDR3 nucleotides read TGTGCCAGTAGTATTGCCCGGGCAGGGAAAAGCCTGCACGAGCAGTACTTC. Amino acid sequence: CASSIARAGKSLHEQYF. The V and J genes are TRBV19 and TRBJ2-7; D is possibly TRBD1 (5 bases). Trimming removed 3 bases at V and 5 bases at J, with 23 bases between. Germline lookup yields CDR1 LNHDA and CDR2 SQIVND (reference sequence). CDR3 size: 17 residues.

V gene TRBV4-2 combines with J gene TRBJ1-5; 7 bases match TRBD1. J gave up 6 bases and V 0 bases, and 5 bases lay outside the gene matches. The CDR3 extends over 15 amino acids. Germline V gives CDR1 LGHNA, CDR2 YNFKEQ. The CDR3 nucleotides read TGTGCCAGCAGCCAAGATGCAGGGGGAGCTCAGCCCCAGCATTTT. Translation gives CASSQDAGGAQPQHF.

CDR3 sequence reads: CASSENRDYEQYF. CDR3 bases: TGTGCCAGCAGTGAAAACAGGGACTACGAGCAGTACTTC. The chain carries TRBV6-4 and TRBJ2-7; TRBD1 is a possible D gene (6 bases). Looked up from germline, CDR1 is MRHNA and CDR2 is SNTAGT. With 3 bases removed from V and 3 bases from J, the gap between germline ends came to 9 bases. This CDR3 has 13 amino acids.

The chain links TRBV7-9 to TRBJ1-1; D is unresolved. V was clipped by 2 bases and J by 3 bases, with 10 bases between them. The CDR3 length is 14 residues. Per germline, CDR1 SEHNR and CDR2 FQNEAQ (reference sequence). The CDR3 DNA reads TGTGCCAGCAGCTTATCTCTAACGGACACTGAAGCTTTCTTT. The encoded protein is CASSLSLTDTEAFF.

CDR3 DNA sequence: TGTGCCACCCGGACGGACTACAACACTGAAGCTTTCTTT. It yields the protein CATRTDYNTEAFF. The V call is TRBV6-1, the J call TRBJ1-1, with unresolved D. The CDR3 is made up of 13 amino acids. CDR1 and CDR2 (germline): MNHNS, SASEGT. The germline V and J ends were trimmed by 10 bases and 2 bases, with 14 bases remaining between them.

This chain joins TRBV6-1 and TRBJ2-3; 9 bases are a match to TRBD1. This CDR3 has 15 residues. Germline CDR1 MNHNS, CDR2 SASEGT. After removal of 6 bases from V and 5 bases from J, the junction contained 9 bases not matched to a gene. The CDR3 DNA is TGTGCCAGCAGGACGGGACAGGGCGCTGGAGATACGCAGTATTTT. Translation gives CASRTGQGAGDTQYF.

There are a few counts of this clone. The J gene is TRBJ2-7, the V gene TRBV5-6; D ambiguous. The CDR3 consists of 11 residues. Germline CDR1 reads SGHDT; CDR2 reads YYEEEE. The V end was cut by 4 bases, the J end by 4 bases, with 6 bases between. CDR3 sequence reads: CASSRAYEQYF. DNA of the CDR3: TGTGCCAGCAGCCGCGCGTACGAGCAGTACTTC. Full variable domain (outside the CDR3, taken from reference TRBV5-6 and TRBJ2-7): DAGVTQSPTHLIKTRGQQVTLRCSPKSGHDTVSWYQQALGQGPQFIFQYYEEEERQRGNFPDRFSGHQFPNYSSELNVNALLLGDSALYLCASSRAYEQYFGPGTRLTVT.

The chain links TRBV12-5 to TRBJ1-1; D perhaps matches TRBD1 (6 bases). The germline CDR1 and CDR2 sequences are LGHNT and FRNRAP. V was clipped by 4 bases and J by 10 bases, with 16 bases between them. This CDR3 is 13 amino acids long. CDR3 protein: CASGSLDRTAAFF. For the CDR3, the DNA is TGTGCTAGTGGTTCACTCGACAGGACGGCAGCTTTCTTT.

V usage is TRBV11-2 and J usage is TRBJ1-4; D is perhaps TRBD1 (5 bases). CDR3 length: 16 residues. Germline CDR1 is SGHAT and CDR2 is FQNNGV. The ends were cut back, 3 bases at V and 7 bases at J, with 18 bases in the middle. CDR3 sequence: CASSFVSGTGPEKLFF. The CDR3 nucleotides are TGTGCCAGCAGCTTTGTATCCGGGACTGGACCTGAAAAACTGTTTTTT. The variable domain in full, completed from reference TRBV11-2 and TRBJ1-4, reads EAGVAQSPRYKIIEKRQSVAFWCNPISGHATLYWYQQILGQGPKLLIQFQNNGVVDDSQLPKDRFSAERLKGVDSTLKIQPAKLEDSAVYLCASSFVSGTGPEKLFFGSGTQLSVL.

The rearrangement links TRBV7-9 to TRBJ2-1; 8 bases line up with TRBD2. CDR3 length: 16 amino acids. The junction had 20 bases not matched to a gene; V was cut back by 11 bases and J by 8 bases. Germline V gene data show CDR1 as SEHNR and CDR2 as FQNEAQ (reference sequence). The CDR3 DNA reads as TGTGCCCCAGAGGTCGTCAATGGCGGGGGGCGGGATGAGCAGTTCTTC. Protein sequence: CAPEVVNGGGRDEQFF.

J is TRBJ2-7 and V is TRBV27; D is ambiguous. CDR1 and CDR2 from the germline V gene are MNHEY and SMNVEV (reference sequence). Trimming took off 3 bases at V and 4 bases at J, with 10 bases between the two ends. This CDR3 is built from 13 residues. Here the CDR3 reads CASSLGKLYEQYF. For the CDR3, the DNA is TGTGCCAGCAGTTTGGGCAAACTTTACGAGCAGTACTTC.

This clone was counted a few times. The rearrangement links TRBV27 to TRBJ1-5; D gene unclear. This CDR3 comprises 16 residues. Trimming cost V 4 bases and J 4 bases, with 17 bases left between them. The germline V gene has CDR1 MNHEY and CDR2 SMNVEV (reference sequence). Here the CDR3 reads CASSSRYGDLNQPQHF. Written as DNA, the CDR3 is TGTGCCAGCAGTTCGAGATACGGAGACCTTAATCAGCCCCAGCATTTT.

This clone was counted a few times. The V call is TRBV6-1, the J call TRBJ2-1; D is possibly TRBD2 (6 bases). Trimming left V 6 bases short and J 0 bases short, with 6 bases between. Germline lookup yields CDR1 MNHNS and CDR2 SASEGT. This CDR3 contains 13 residues. CDR3 in DNA: TGTGCCAGCAGGACTAGCTCCTACAATGAGCAGTTCTTC. This sequence encodes CASRTSSYNEQFF.

This chain links TRBV5-8 with TRBJ2-3; tentatively, D is TRBD2 (5 bases). CDR1 is SGHTS, CDR2 YDEGEE, per germline. Trimming removed 1 base at V and 10 bases at J, with 22 bases between. The CDR3 spans 16 residues. In DNA form, the CDR3 reads TGTGCCAGCAGCTTGCGCTTTGCGGGCTCTCCGAGGGCGCAGTATTTT. This encodes CASSLRFAGSPRAQYF.

The chain recombines TRBV19 with TRBJ2-7; a weak D match, TRBD2 (5 bases). This CDR3 comprises 14 residues. V lost 3 bases, J lost 5 bases, and 14 bases lay in between. CDR1 is LNHDA and CDR2 is SQIVND in the germline V gene (reference sequence). The CDR3 coding sequence is TGTGCCAGTAGTATTAAAGAGGGTTTCCACGAGCAGTACTTC. Its protein product is CASSIKEGFHEQYF.